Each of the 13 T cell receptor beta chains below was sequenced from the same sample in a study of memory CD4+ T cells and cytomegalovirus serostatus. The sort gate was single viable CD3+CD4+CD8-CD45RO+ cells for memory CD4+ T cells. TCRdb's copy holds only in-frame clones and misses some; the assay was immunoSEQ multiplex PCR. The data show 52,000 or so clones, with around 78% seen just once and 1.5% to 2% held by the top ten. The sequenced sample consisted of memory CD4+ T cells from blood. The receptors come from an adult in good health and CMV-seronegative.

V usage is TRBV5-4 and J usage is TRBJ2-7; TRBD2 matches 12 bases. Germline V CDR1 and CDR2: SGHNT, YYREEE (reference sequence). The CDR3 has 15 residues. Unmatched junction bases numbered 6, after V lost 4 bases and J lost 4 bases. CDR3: CASSPRTSGAYEQYF. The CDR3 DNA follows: TGTGCCAGCAGCCCCAGGACTAGCGGGGCTTACGAGCAGTACTTC. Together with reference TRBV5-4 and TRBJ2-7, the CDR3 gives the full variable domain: ETGVTQSPTHLIKTRGQQVTLRCSSQSGHNTVSWYQQALGQGPQFIFQYYREEENGRGNFPPRFSGLQFPNYSSELNVNALELDDSALYLCASSPRTSGAYEQYFGPGTRLTVT.

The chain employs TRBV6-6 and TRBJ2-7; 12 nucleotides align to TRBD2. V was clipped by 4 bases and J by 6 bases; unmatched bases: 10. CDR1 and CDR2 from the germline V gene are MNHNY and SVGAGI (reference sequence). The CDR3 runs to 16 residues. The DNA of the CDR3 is TGTGCCAGCAGTTTCGGACTAGCGGGGCGCTTGGGCGAGCAGTACTTC. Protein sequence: CASSFGLAGRLGEQYF.

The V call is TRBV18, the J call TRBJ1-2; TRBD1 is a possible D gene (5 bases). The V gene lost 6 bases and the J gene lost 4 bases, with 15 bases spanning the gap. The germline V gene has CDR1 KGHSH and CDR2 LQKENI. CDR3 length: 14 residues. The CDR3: CASSPNIRAYGYTF. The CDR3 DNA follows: TGTGCCAGCTCGCCCAACATCAGGGCCTATGGCTACACCTTC.

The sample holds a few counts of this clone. The CDR3 region has the DNA TGTGCCTGGAGTTTCCCGGGACTGAACTCCTACAATGAGCAGTTCTTC. Its translation is CAWSFPGLNSYNEQFF. The V and J genes are TRBV30 and TRBJ2-1; a possible D gene is TRBD2 (6 bases). Trimming took off 2 bases at V and 0 bases at J, with 14 bases between the two ends. This CDR3 is 16 amino acids long. Germline V gene lookup returns CDR1 GTSNPN and CDR2 SVGIG (reference sequence).

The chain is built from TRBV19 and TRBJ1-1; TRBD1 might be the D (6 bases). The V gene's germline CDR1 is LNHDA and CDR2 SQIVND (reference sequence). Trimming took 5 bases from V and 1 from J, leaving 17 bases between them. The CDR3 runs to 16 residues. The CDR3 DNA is TGTGCCAGTAGTGTCAGGGGCGTCGGTAAGAACACTGAAGCTTTCTTT. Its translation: CASSVRGVGKNTEAFF.

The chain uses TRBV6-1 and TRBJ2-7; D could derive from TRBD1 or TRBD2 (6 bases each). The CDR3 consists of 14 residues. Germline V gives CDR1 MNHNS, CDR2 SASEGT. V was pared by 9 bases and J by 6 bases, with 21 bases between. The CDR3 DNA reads TGTGCCAGTCGCGTTCGGGGGCAATTTGGCGAGCAGTACTTC. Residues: CASRVRGQFGEQYF.

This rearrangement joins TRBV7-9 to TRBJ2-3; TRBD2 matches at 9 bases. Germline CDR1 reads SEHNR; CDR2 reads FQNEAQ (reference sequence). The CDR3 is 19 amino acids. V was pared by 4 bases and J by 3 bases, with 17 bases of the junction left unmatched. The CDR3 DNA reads TGTGCCAGCAGCTCCCGGTTGCGCGGGAGGGCCGCGAGAACAGATACGCAGTATTTT. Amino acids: CASSSRLRGRAARTDTQYF. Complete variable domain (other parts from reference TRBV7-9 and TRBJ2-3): DTGVSQNPRHKITKRGQNVTFRCDPISEHNRLYWYRQTLGQGPEFLTYFQNEAQLEKSRLLSDRFSAERPKGSFSTLEIQRTEQGDSAMYLCASSSRLRGRAARTDTQYFGPGTRLTVL.

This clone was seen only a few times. As DNA, the CDR3 is TGCGCCAGCAGCACAGCGGGGGGTGATCGCGAGCAGTACTTC. Translated: CASSTAGGDREQYF. The chain carries TRBV5-1 and TRBJ2-7, with 9 bases that match TRBD2. V dropped 4 bases and J dropped 6; count of bases not matched to a gene: 8. From germline, CDR1 is SGHRS and CDR2 YFSETQ. The CDR3 is 14 residues long.

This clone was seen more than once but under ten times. The CDR3 here is CASSLFTGRSGNTIYF. In nucleotides, the CDR3 is TGTGCCAGCAGCTTATTTACGGGCCGCTCTGGAAACACCATATATTTT. This rearrangement joins TRBV7-6 to TRBJ1-3; D is uncertain. Germline V gene data show CDR1 as SGHVS and CDR2 as FNYEAQ. With 2 bases removed from V and 0 bases from J, the gap between germline ends came to 11 bases. The CDR3 runs 16 residues.

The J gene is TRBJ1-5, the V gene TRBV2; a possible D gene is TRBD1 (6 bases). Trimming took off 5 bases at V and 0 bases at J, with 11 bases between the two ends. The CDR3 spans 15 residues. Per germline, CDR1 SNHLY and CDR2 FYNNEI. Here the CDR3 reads CASSLTGHSNQPQHF. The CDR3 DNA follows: TGTGCCAGCAGTTTGACAGGCCATAGCAATCAGCCCCAGCATTTT. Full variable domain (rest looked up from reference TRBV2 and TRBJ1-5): EPEVTQTPSHQVTQMGQEVILRCVPISNHLYFYWYRQILGQKVEFLVSFYNNEISEKSEIFDDQFSVERPDGSNFTLKIRSTKLEDSAMYFCASSLTGHSNQPQHFGDGTRLSIL.

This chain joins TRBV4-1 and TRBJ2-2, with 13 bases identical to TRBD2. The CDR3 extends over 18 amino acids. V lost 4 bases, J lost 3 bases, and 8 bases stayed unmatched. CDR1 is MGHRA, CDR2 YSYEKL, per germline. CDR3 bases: TGCGCCAGCAGCCTCCTAACTAGCGGGGGGGTTTACACCGGGGAGCTGTTTTTT. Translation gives CASSLLTSGGVYTGELFF.

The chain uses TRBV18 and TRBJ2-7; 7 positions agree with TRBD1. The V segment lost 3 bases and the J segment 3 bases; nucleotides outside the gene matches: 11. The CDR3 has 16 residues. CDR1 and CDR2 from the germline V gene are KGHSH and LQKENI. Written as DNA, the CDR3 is TGTGCCAGCTCACCCCCCGGGACAGCAAGTTACTACGAGCAGTACTTC. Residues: CASSPPGTASYYEQYF. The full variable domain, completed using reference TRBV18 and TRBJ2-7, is NAGVMQNPRHLVRRRGQEARLRCSPMKGHSHVYWYRQLPEEGLKFMVYLQKENIIDESGMPKERFSAEFPKEGPSILRIQQVVRGDSAAYFCASSPPGTASYYEQYFGPGTRLTVT.

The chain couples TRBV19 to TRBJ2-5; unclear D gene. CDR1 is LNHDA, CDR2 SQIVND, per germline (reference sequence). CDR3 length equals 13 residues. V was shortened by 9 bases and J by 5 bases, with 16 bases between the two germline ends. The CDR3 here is CASMPQGGETQYF. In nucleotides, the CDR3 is TGTGCCAGCATGCCCCAAGGTGGGGAGACCCAGTACTTC.